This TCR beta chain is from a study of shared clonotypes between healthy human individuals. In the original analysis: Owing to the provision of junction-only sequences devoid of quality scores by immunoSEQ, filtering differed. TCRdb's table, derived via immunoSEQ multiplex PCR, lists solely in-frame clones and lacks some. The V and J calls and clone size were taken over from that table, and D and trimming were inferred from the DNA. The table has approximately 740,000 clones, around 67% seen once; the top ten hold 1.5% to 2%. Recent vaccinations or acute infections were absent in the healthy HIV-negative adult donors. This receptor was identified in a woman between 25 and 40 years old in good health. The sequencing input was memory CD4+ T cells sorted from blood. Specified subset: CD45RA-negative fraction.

CDR3 amino acids: CASRRLAGEGYF. The CDR3 bases are TGTGCCAGCAGGCGGCTAGCGGGGGAGGGGTACTTC. The chain recombines TRBV6-1 with TRBJ2-7; 10 bases line up with TRBD2. In germline, CDR1 is MNHNS, CDR2 SASEGT. There are 12 residues in the CDR3. The V segment lost 6 bases and the J segment 12 bases; nucleotides outside the gene matches: 8.